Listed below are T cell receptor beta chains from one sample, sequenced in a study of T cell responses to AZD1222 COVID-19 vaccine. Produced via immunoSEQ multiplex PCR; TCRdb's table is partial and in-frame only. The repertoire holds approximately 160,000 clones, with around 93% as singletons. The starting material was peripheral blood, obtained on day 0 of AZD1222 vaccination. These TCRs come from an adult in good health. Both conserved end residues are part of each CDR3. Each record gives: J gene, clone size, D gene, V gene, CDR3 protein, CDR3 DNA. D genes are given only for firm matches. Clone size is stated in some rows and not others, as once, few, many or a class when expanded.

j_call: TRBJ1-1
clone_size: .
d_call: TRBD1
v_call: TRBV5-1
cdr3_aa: CASSPPRQGGTEAFF
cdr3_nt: TGCGCCAGCAGCCCCCCCCGGCAGGGGGGCACTGAAGCTTTCTTT

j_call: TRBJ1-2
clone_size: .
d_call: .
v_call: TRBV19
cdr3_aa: CASSTPLDRRLYGYTF
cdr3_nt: TGTGCCAGTAGTACCCCCCTCGACAGGCGGTTGTATGGCTACACCTTC

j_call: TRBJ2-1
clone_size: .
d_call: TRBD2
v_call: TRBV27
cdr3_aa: CASRFFGVAGDNEQFF
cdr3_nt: TGTGCCAGCAGATTCTTCGGGGTAGCGGGAGATAATGAGCAGTTCTTC

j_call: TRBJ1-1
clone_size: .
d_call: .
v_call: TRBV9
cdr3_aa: CASSVAWGANEAFF
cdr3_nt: TGTGCCAGCAGCGTAGCTTGGGGGGCAAATGAAGCTTTCTTT

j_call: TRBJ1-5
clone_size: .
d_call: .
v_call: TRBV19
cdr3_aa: CASAQYSNQPQHF
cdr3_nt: TGTGCCAGCGCACAGTATAGCAATCAGCCCCAGCATTTT

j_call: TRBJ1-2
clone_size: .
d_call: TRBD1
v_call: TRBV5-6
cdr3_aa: CASSLGGQGRLYGYTF
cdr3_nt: TGTGCCAGCAGCTTGGGGGGACAGGGTAGACTCTATGGCTACACCTTC

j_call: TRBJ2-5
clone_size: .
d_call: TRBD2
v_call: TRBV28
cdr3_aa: CASTPFWPPLAGEETQYF
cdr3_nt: TGTGCCAGCACCCCGTTTTGGCCACCTCTAGCGGGAGAAGAGACCCAGTACTTC

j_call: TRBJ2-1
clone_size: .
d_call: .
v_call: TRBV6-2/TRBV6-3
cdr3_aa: CASSYLPGLAYNEQFF
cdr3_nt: TGTGCCAGCAGTTACTTACCGGGACTGGCCTACAATGAGCAGTTCTTC

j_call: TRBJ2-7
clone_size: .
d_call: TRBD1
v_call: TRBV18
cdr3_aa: CASSPLDRANEQYF
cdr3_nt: TGTGCCAGCTCACCCTTAGACAGGGCCAACGAGCAGTACTTC

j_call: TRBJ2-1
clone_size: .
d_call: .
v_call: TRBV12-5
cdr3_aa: CASATRRDPKGHNEQFF
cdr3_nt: TGTGCTAGTGCCACCCGCAGGGACCCTAAGGGACACAATGAGCAGTTCTTC

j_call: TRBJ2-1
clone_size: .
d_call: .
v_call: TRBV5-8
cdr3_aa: CASSSRRALARDGEQFF
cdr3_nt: TGTGCCAGCAGCTCCCGCAGGGCGCTAGCGCGAGACGGTGAGCAGTTCTTC

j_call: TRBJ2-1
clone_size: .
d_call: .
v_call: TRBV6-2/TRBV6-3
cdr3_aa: CASSYGPGSSYNEQFF
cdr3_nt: TGTGCCAGCAGTTACGGCCCGGGTTCCTCCTACAATGAGCAGTTCTTC

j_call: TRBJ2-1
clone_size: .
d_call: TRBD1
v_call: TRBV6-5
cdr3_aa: CASSYRTGAYNEQFF
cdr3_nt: TGTGCCAGCAGTTACAGGACAGGGGCGTACAATGAGCAGTTCTTC

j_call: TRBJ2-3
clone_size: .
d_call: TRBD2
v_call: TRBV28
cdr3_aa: CASSGRLGTSGSYGTDTQYF
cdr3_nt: TGTGCCAGCAGTGGGCGCCTCGGGACTAGCGGGAGCTATGGCACAGATACGCAGTATTTT

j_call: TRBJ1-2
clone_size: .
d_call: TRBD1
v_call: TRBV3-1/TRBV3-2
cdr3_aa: CASSPVGQGRGYGYTF
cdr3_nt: TGTGCCAGCAGCCCCGTGGGACAGGGGCGAGGCTATGGCTACACCTTC

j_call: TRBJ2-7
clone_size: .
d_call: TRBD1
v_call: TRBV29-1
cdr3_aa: CSVGDRATYEQYF
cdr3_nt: TGCAGCGTTGGGGACAGGGCTACCTACGAGCAGTACTTC

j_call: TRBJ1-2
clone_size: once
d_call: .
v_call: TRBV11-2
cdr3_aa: CASSLDTFSYGYTF
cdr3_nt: TGTGCCAGCAGCTTAGATACATTCAGCTATGGCTACACCTTC

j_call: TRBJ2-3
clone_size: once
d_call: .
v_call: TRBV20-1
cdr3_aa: CSAWVGTTQYF
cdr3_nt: TGCAGTGCTTGGGTGGGGACTACGCAGTATTTT

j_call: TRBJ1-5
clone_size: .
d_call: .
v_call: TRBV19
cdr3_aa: CASSIEGFNQPQHF
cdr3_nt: TGTGCCAGTAGTATAGAGGGGTTCAATCAGCCCCAGCATTTT

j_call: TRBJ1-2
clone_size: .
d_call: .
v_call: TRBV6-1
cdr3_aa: CASSECRGCGYTF
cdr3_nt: TGTGCCAGCAGTGAGTGTAGGGGATGCGGCTACACCTTC

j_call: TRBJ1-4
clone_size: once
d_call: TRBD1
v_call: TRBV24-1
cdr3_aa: CATSAPGQGSEKLFF
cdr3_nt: TGTGCCACCAGTGCCCCGGGACAGGGAAGCGAAAAACTGTTTTTT

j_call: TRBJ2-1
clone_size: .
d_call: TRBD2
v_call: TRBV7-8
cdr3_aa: CASSTGTSGSSHEQFF
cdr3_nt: TGTGCCAGCAGCACCGGGACTAGCGGGAGTTCCCATGAGCAGTTCTTC

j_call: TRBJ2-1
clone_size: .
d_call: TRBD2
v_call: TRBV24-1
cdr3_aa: CATSAGLAGGGWFNEQFF
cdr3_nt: TGTGCCACCAGTGCGGGACTAGCGGGAGGGGGGTGGTTCAATGAGCAGTTCTTC

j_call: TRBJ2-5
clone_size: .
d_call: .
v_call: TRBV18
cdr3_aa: CASSPYTQETQYF
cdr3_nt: TGTGCCAGCTCACCATACACTCAAGAGACCCAGTACTTC

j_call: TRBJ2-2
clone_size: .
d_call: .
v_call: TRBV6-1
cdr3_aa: CASSEQGSNTGELFF
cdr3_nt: TGTGCCAGCAGTGAACAGGGGTCGAACACCGGGGAGCTGTTTTTT

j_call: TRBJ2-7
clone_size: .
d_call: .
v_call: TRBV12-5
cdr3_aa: CASGSGLRSSYEQYF
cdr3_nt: TGTGCTAGTGGCTCCGGCTTACGAAGCTCCTACGAGCAGTACTTC

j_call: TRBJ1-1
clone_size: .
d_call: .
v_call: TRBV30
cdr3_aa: CAWGRTEAFF
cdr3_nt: TGTGCCTGGGGGAGGACTGAAGCTTTCTTT